A single sample is the source of the 12 T cell receptor beta chains below, sequenced in a study of cytomegalovirus exposure and HLA in healthy donors. Primers: 60 Vbeta forward and 13 Jbeta reverse. The table came from immunoSEQ multiplex PCR; TCRdb's copy has only in-frame clones and leaves some out. The table lists over 100,000 clones, nearly 80% of them singletons, with 5% to 6.5% in the top ten. The sample consisted of PBMCs. The receptor set was obtained from a man in his fifties or sixties in good health and CMV-seropositive.

The rearrangement uses TRBV25-1 and TRBJ2-5; possibly TRBD1 for D (5 bases). The germline V and J ends were trimmed by 6 bases and 2 bases, with 16 bases remaining between them. CDR1 is MGHDK and CDR2 is SYGVNS in the germline V gene. CDR3 length equals 15 residues. Written as DNA, the CDR3 is TGTGCCAGCAGGAAAGGGGCCGGATTACAAGAGACCCAGTACTTC. As protein: CASRKGAGLQETQYF.

The chain has TRBV19 and TRBJ2-5, with D possibly being TRBD2 (6 bases). Trimming stripped 7 bases from V and 4 bases from J, with 16 bases between. Germline CDR1 and CDR2: LNHDA and SQIVND (reference sequence). The CDR3 contains 14 residues. The CDR3 protein is CASNPSHSGETQYF. Here the CDR3 DNA reads TGTGCCAGTAATCCCTCTCATAGCGGAGAGACCCAGTACTTC.

This clone was seen just once. This sequence joins TRBV7-2 and TRBJ2-1; 8 bases align to TRBD1. Per germline, CDR1 SGHTA and CDR2 FQGNSA. This CDR3 comprises 14 residues. V was pared by 7 bases and J by 6 bases, with 8 bases of the junction left unmatched. The CDR3 sequence: CASNRDRSGNEQFF. CDR3 nucleotides: TGTGCCAGCAACCGGGACAGGTCGGGCAATGAGCAGTTCTTC.

This clone appeared a few times. This sequence joins TRBV7-9 and TRBJ1-5, with D tentatively TRBD1 (5 bases). CDR1 is SEHNR, CDR2 FQNEAQ, per germline (reference sequence). With 7 bases removed from V and 1 base from J, the gap between germline ends came to 8 bases. The CDR3 loop spans 13 amino acids. CDR3 sequence reads: CASTRGSNQPQHF. Written as DNA, the CDR3 is TGTGCCAGCACCCGGGGGAGCAATCAGCCCCAGCATTTT.

The rearrangement links TRBV21-1 to TRBJ1-4. TRBV21-1 counts as a pseudogene. The CDR3 covers 16 residues. The CDR3 protein is CASSKEGLATNEKLFF. The CDR3 DNA is TGTGCCAGCAGCAAAGAGGGACTTGCAACTAATGAAAAACTGTTTTTT.

The chain joins TRBV7-2 to TRBJ1-2; no definite D call. The CDR3 is 14 residues long. In germline, CDR1 is SGHTA, CDR2 FQGNSA. V lost 1 base and J lost 0, with 6 bases in between. CDR3 residues: CASSLETANYGYTF. The CDR3 nucleotides read TGTGCCAGCAGCTTAGAAACAGCTAACTATGGCTACACCTTC.

The V gene is TRBV5-1, the J gene TRBJ1-6, with D unresolved. Germline CDR1 SGHRS, CDR2 YFSETQ. The CDR3 covers 14 residues. The ends were cut back, 0 bases at V and 5 bases at J, with 6 bases in the middle. CDR3 protein: CASSLDSDNSPLHF. The CDR3 coding sequence is TGCGCCAGCAGCTTGGACAGTGATAATTCACCCCTCCACTTT.

V is TRBV7-9 and J is TRBJ1-4; D not certain. This CDR3 region has 14 residues. Trimming stripped 2 bases from V and 12 bases from J, with 16 bases between. Germline V gene data show CDR1 as SEHNR and CDR2 as FQNEAQ (reference sequence). CDR3 sequence reads: CASSLKTAPYELFF. The CDR3 DNA sequence: TGTGCCAGCAGCTTAAAAACAGCCCCGTATGAACTGTTTTTT.

This clone was detected only a few times. This chain links TRBV5-6 with TRBJ1-2; 7 nucleotides line up with TRBD1. Per the germline V gene, CDR1 is SGHDT and CDR2 is YYEEEE. V shed 3 bases and J 2 bases; nucleotides not matched to a gene: 7. This CDR3 has 15 amino acids. CDR3 region: CASSSPGQSNYGYTF. The CDR3 DNA is TGTGCCAGCAGCTCACCGGGACAGAGCAACTATGGCTACACCTTC.

The V and J genes are TRBV29-1 and TRBJ2-3; a possible D gene is TRBD2 (5 bases). The CDR3 spans 10 residues. V lost 7 bases and J lost 6, with 8 bases in between. The germline V gene has CDR1 SQVTM and CDR2 ANQGSEA. CDR3 loop: CSGWTDTQYF. The CDR3 bases are TGCAGCGGCTGGACTGATACGCAGTATTTT.

This clone was seen once. The chain joins TRBV5-1 to TRBJ2-1; 9 positions agree with TRBD1. V dropped 4 bases and J dropped 0; count of bases not matched to a gene: 5. This CDR3 contains 16 residues. CDR1 and CDR2 (germline): SGHRS, YFSETQ. The CDR3 DNA sequence: TGCGCCAGCAGCCCAGGACAGGGGAGCTCCTACAATGAGCAGTTCTTC. Translating gives CASSPGQGSSYNEQFF.

The V and J genes are TRBV7-9 and TRBJ2-1; D is possibly TRBD1 (5 bases). V gave up 5 bases and J gave up 6 bases, with 14 bases separating them. The CDR3 is 14 residues long. Germline loops: CDR1 SEHNR, CDR2 FQNEAQ (reference sequence). CDR3 sequence: CASSPRSRVNEQFF. The CDR3 bases are TGTGCCAGCAGCCCCCGGAGCAGGGTCAATGAGCAGTTCTTC.